The 9 T cell receptor beta chains presented below share a single source sample, sequenced in a study of blood T cell repertoires in COVID-19. Sequencing used immunoSEQ multiplex PCR; TCRdb keeps in-frame clones, though not all of them. The table lists about 190,000 clones, around nine tenths of them singletons. The sequenced sample consisted of peripheral blood. The receptors shown here come from a man aged 30 to 45 with acute or convalescent COVID-19.

This clone was counted between two and nine times. The V call is TRBV2, the J call TRBJ1-5, with 9 bases fitting TRBD1. The germline CDR1 and CDR2 sequences are SNHLY and FYNNEI. The CDR3 covers 13 residues. J lost 4 bases, V lost 6 bases, and 1 base had no gene match. CDR3 sequence: CASRDRGNQPQHF. The CDR3 DNA follows: TGTGCCAGCAGGGACAGGGGAAATCAGCCCCAGCATTTT.

The rearrangement uses TRBV28 and TRBJ1-1, with D perhaps matching TRBD1 (6 bases). This CDR3 spans 14 amino acids. Trimming left V 4 bases short and J 0 bases short, with 9 bases between. Germline values: CDR1 MDHEN, CDR2 SYDVKM. DNA of the CDR3: TGTGCCAGCAGTTCGTGGGGGCTGAACACTGAAGCTTTCTTT. As protein: CASSSWGLNTEAFF.

The chain uses TRBV28 and TRBJ2-7; 11 bases match TRBD2. This CDR3 contains 17 residues. J was trimmed by 2 bases and V by 6 bases; bases with no gene match: 12. Germline lookup yields CDR1 MDHEN and CDR2 SYDVKM. CDR3 nucleotides: TGTGCCAGCAGCCAAGGTCTAGCGGGAGGACTAACCTACGAGCAGTACTTC. Translated: CASSQGLAGGLTYEQYF.

The chain employs TRBV2 and TRBJ2-2, with TRBD1 as a possible D gene (6 bases). Looked up from germline, CDR1 is SNHLY and CDR2 is FYNNEI. V was pared by 2 bases and J by 8 bases, with 15 bases between. The CDR3 consists of 15 residues. The CDR3 sequence is CASSERDTQGGELFF. The CDR3 DNA follows: TGTGCCAGCAGTGAAAGGGACACCCAAGGAGGGGAGCTGTTTTTT.

The V and J genes are TRBV7-3 and TRBJ2-5; TRBD2 is a possible D gene (6 bases). Trimming left V 2 bases short and J 1 base short, with 11 bases between. CDR1 and CDR2 (germline): SGHTA, FQGTGA. This CDR3 comprises 15 residues. CDR3 DNA sequence: TGTGCCAGCAGCTTAGCGGGACTTCCCCAAGAGACCCAGTACTTC. Residues: CASSLAGLPQETQYF.

The rearrangement joins TRBV7-9 to TRBJ2-7, with D unresolved. Germline loops: CDR1 SEHNR, CDR2 FQNEAQ (reference sequence). The germline V and J ends were trimmed by 5 bases and 4 bases, with 18 bases remaining between them. The CDR3 sequence is 15 residues long. The CDR3 sequence: CASSPTLPGPYEQYF. CDR3 sequence (DNA): TGTGCCAGCAGCCCGACCCTACCGGGTCCATACGAGCAGTACTTC.

This clone has just a few counts. The rearrangement uses TRBV4-1 and TRBJ2-7; D uncertain. The CDR3 runs to 17 residues. The germline gives CDR1 MGHRA, CDR2 YSYEKL. The V end was cut by 1 base, the J end by 4 bases, with 20 bases between. CDR3 amino acids: CASSQGMTLRVSYEQYF. CDR3 nucleotide sequence: TGCGCCAGCAGCCAAGGAATGACCCTTCGGGTCTCTTACGAGCAGTACTTC.

This clone was observed once. Here the CDR3 reads CASSLRTANFGELFF. DNA for the CDR3: TGTGCCAGCAGCTTAAGGACAGCGAACTTCGGGGAGCTGTTTTTT. The chain couples TRBV7-4 to TRBJ2-2, with a weak D call TRBD1 (6 bases). V lost 2 bases, J lost 7 bases, and 14 bases lay in between. Per germline, CDR1 SGHVT and CDR2 SQSDAQ. This CDR3 is built from 15 residues.

CDR3 in amino acids: CASSPWTGGAAWGNQPQHF. The CDR3 DNA reads TGTGCCAGCAGCCCGTGGACAGGGGGAGCCGCCTGGGGCAATCAGCCCCAGCATTTT. The chain joins TRBV7-8 to TRBJ1-5; 10 nucleotides agree with TRBD1. Germline V gene sequence: CDR1 SGHVS, CDR2 FQNEAQ. The CDR3 loop spans 19 amino acids. Germline trimming cut 5 bases from V and 2 bases from J; bases unmatched to any gene: 15.